Here is one T cell receptor beta chain with its context. Antigen specificity is unknown. The data belong to a study of cytomegalovirus exposure and HLA in healthy donors. Looking at the study overall: Drawn from HLA-typed donors, around 85 million unique TCRs were held in an early data release.

V shed 3 bases and J shed 0 bases, with 12 bases lying between them. The CDR3 covers 17 residues. Germline V gives CDR1 SGHTA, CDR2 FQGTGA. Points from the study as a whole: In vitro data verified three CMV-associated chains as specific for CMV antigens. Associated with HLA alleles at 0.05 false discovery rate in a later analysis were about 17,000 TCR beta sequences.

The primer mix had 60 Vbeta and 13 Jbeta primers. The data were produced by immunoSEQ multiplex PCR, yet TCRdb's version contains in-frame clones alone and is incomplete. The sample records tens of thousands of clones, 62% being singletons. Healthy bone marrow donors supplied every sample. The sequence derives from a male donor in good health and CMV-seropositive. Sequenced sample: PBMCs. The V call is TRBV7-3, the J call TRBJ2-6; D unclear. Here the CDR3 DNA reads TGTGCCAGCAGCTTTCATAGTGGAGTCTCTGGGGCCAACGTCCTGACTTTC. Encoded protein: CASSFHSGVSGANVLTF.